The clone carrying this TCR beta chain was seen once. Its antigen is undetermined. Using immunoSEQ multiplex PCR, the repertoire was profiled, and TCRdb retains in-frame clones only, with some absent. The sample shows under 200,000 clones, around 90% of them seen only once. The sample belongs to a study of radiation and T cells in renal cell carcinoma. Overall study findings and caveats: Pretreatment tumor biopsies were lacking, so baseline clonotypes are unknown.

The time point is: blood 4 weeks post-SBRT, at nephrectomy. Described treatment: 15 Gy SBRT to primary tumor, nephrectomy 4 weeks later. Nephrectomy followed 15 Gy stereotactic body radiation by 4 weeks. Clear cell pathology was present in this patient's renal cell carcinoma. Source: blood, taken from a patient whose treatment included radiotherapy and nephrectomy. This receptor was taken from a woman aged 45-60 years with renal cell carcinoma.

The CDR3 DNA is TGTGCCAGCAGCGTAGAGGGCGGTCTCTCTGGAAACACCATATATTTT. Residues: CASSVEGGLSGNTIYF. This chain links TRBV9 with TRBJ1-3; D is undetermined. V lost 0 bases and J 0 bases, leaving 10 bases between the germline ends. From germline, CDR1 is SGDLS and CDR2 YYNGEE. The CDR3 runs to 16 residues.